This T cell receptor beta chain was retrieved from a study of shared clonotypes between healthy human individuals. Trimming took 4 bases from V and 5 from J; bases not matched to a gene: 14. The CDR3 extends over 17 amino acids. From germline, CDR1 is MNHEY and CDR2 SMNVEV (reference sequence). Replicate PCRs run on sorted subsets employed about 220 ng DNA, approximately 30,000 T cell genomes. Methods used by the authors: From ImmunoSEQ came sequences covering only the junction and carrying no quality scores, so filtering differed. Libraries were prepared by immunoSEQ multiplex PCR; TCRdb keeps only in-frame clonotypes and omits some of them. The D gene and trimming were derived from the DNA, and the V and J assignments and clone size from that table. The table records about 2.1 million clones, approximately 94% of them present only once. CD8 cells classed as naive were CD45RO-negative and positively selected for CCR7, excluding terminally differentiated effector memory CD45RA+ cells.

This clonotype was obtained from a man aged 18 to 29 in good health. Some clones in this sample may be carry-over from other donors' samples. The chain recombines TRBV27 with TRBJ2-7; 10 bases are shared with TRBD1. The sample comprised naive CD8+ T cells from PBMCs. CDR3 in amino acids: CASSSKTWGQGIHEQYF. In DNA form, the CDR3 reads TGTGCCAGCAGTTCTAAAACGTGGGGACAGGGGATCCACGAGCAGTACTTC.